Shown below are 15 T cell receptor beta chains from a single sample sequenced in a study of T-cell memory formation after mild COVID-19. TCRdb recomputed calls from the 5' RACE reads with MiXCR, one row per CDR3 protein. The sample has about 260,000 distinct CDR3 sequences; approximately 7.6% are singletons. Sequencing was performed on PBMCs or a T cell subset sorted from them (not recorded which). The receptors come from a man aged 18 to 29 who had mild COVID-19 (a few samples of this study predate the infection). Cell type and time point are not known.

This clonotype showed up just a few times. The chain is built from TRBV5-1 and TRBJ2-2; 8 positions match TRBD2. Trimming cost V 2 bases and J 4 bases; bases outside gene matches: 4. This CDR3 comprises 15 residues. CDR1 and CDR2 (germline): SGHRS, YFSETQ. The CDR3 spells CASSFVAGSTGELFF. The CDR3 DNA is TGCGCCAGCAGCTTCGTAGCGGGGTCCACCGGGGAGCTGTTTTTT.

The rearrangement uses TRBV27 and TRBJ2-5, with 13 nucleotides matching TRBD2. The CDR3 extends over 16 amino acids. From germline, CDR1 is MNHEY and CDR2 SMNVEV (reference sequence). V dropped 0 bases and J dropped 7; count of bases not matched to a gene: 5. The CDR3 region has the DNA TGTGCCAGCAGTTTATCTGGGACTAGCGGGGTTGCGACCCAGTACTTC. It codes for CASSLSGTSGVATQYF.

This clonotype was found many times. The chain is built from TRBV7-6 and TRBJ1-2; D is undetermined. Trimming removed 5 bases from V and 2 bases from J, with 9 bases in between. CDR3 length: 13 residues. Germline V CDR1 and CDR2: SGHVS, FNYEAQ. The CDR3 protein is CASSVEQNYGYTF. CDR3 coding DNA: TGTGCCAGCAGCGTAGAGCAAAACTATGGCTACACCTTC.

This chain connects TRBV27 to TRBJ1-6; no firm D call. The CDR3 totals 13 residues. Trimming took 2 bases from V and 10 from J, leaving 9 bases between them. CDR1 and CDR2 (germline): MNHEY, SMNVEV (reference sequence). The DNA for the CDR3 is TGTGCCAGCAGTTTAAACGCAGAGTCACCCCTCCACTTT. Its translation is CASSLNAESPLHF.

This clonotype was counted a few times. V gene TRBV7-2 combines with J gene TRBJ2-1; TRBD2 agrees at 10 bases. The CDR3 extends over 15 amino acids. CDR1 is SGHTA, CDR2 FQGNSA, per germline. Losses at the gene ends were 4 bases for V and 9 bases for J; bases not matched to a gene: 9. This CDR3 reads CASSSGTSEYSEQFF. CDR3 nucleotides: TGTGCCAGCAGCTCCGGGACTAGCGAGTATAGTGAGCAGTTCTTC.

Only a few counts were recorded for this clonotype. The rearrangement uses TRBV5-1 and TRBJ2-2; maybe TRBD2 (6 bases). The CDR3 extends over 16 amino acids. Trimming cost V 0 bases and J 6 bases, with 15 bases left between them. Looked up from germline, CDR1 is SGHRS and CDR2 is YFSETQ. CDR3 residues: CASSLDTSIISGELFF. CDR3 bases: TGCGCCAGCAGCTTGGATACTAGCATTATATCCGGGGAGCTGTTTTTT. Complete variable domain (other parts from reference TRBV5-1 and TRBJ2-2): KAGVTQTPRYLIKTRGQQVTLSCSPISGHRSVSWYQQTPGQGLQFLFEYFSETQRNKGNFPGRFSGRQFSNSRSEMNVSTLELGDSALYLCASSLDTSIISGELFFGEGSRLTVL.

The rearrangement joins TRBV5-6 to TRBJ1-2; 9 positions agree with TRBD1. The germline CDR1 and CDR2 sequences are SGHDT and YYEEEE. The CDR3 length is 17 residues. The trim removed 1 base at V and 5 bases at J, leaving 12 bases unmatched. CDR3 sequence reads: CASSLRARDRVRYGYTF. The CDR3 DNA is TGTGCCAGCAGCTTGAGAGCTCGGGACAGGGTTCGTTATGGCTACACCTTC.

The chain recombines TRBV27 with TRBJ2-3; TRBD2 might be the D (7 bases). The V and J ends lost 6 bases and 6 bases respectively, with 16 bases between them. The germline V gene has CDR1 MNHEY and CDR2 SMNVEV (reference sequence). The CDR3 is 14 amino acids. The CDR3 bases are TGTGCCAGCAGCCTCGGGGGGCAAAGGGATACGCAGTATTTT. Its translation is CASSLGGQRDTQYF.

There are a few counts of this clonotype. The CDR3 sequence: CASSEHWTTDQPQHF. CDR3 DNA: TGTGCCAGCAGTGAACATTGGACAACCGATCAGCCCCAGCATTTT. The J gene is TRBJ1-5, the V gene TRBV6-1; D possibly corresponds to TRBD1 (5 bases). V shed 2 bases and J shed 5 bases, with 13 bases lying between them. This CDR3 spans 15 amino acids. Germline CDR1 and CDR2: MNHNS and SASEGT.

The rearrangement links TRBV7-2 to TRBJ2-5, with D perhaps assigned TRBD1 or TRBD2 (6 bases each). The CDR3 totals 16 residues. Germline-derived CDR1 and CDR2 are SGHTA and FQGNSA. V lost 5 bases, J lost 7 bases, and 23 bases lay in between. The CDR3 coding sequence is TGTGCCAGCAGCCCAACGGGGGCGGTTAACATGGGGACCCAGTACTTC. Its protein product is CASSPTGAVNMGTQYF. The full variable domain, completed using reference TRBV7-2 and TRBJ2-5, is GAGVSQSPSNKVTEKGKDVELRCDPISGHTALYWYRQSLGQGLEFLIYFQGNSAPDKSGLPSDRFSAERTGGSVSTLTIQRTQQEDSAVYLCASSPTGAVNMGTQYFGPGTRLLVL.

The V and J genes are TRBV4-1 and TRBJ2-7; a possible D gene is TRBD1 (5 bases). The germline V gene has CDR1 MGHRA and CDR2 YSYEKL. The ends were cut back, 3 bases at V and 2 bases at J, with 14 bases in the middle. This CDR3 region has 15 residues. In nucleotides, the CDR3 is TGCGCCAGCAGCCAGTCAGTGGGGCCTACCTACGAGCAGTACTTC. It is translated as CASSQSVGPTYEQYF.

This chain connects TRBV10-1 to TRBJ2-7, with D possibly matching TRBD1 (6 bases). The germline CDR1 and CDR2 sequences are WNHNN and SYGVQD (reference sequence). Trimming cost V 2 bases and J 7 bases, with 12 bases left between them. The CDR3 spans 13 residues. The CDR3: CASSEGHREEQYF. CDR3 coding DNA: TGCGCCAGCAGTGAGGGACACAGGGAGGAGCAGTACTTC.

This clonotype appeared many times. The CDR3 sequence is CATSVSGVRDTQYF. The CDR3 DNA reads as TGTGCCACCAGCGTTAGCGGGGTGCGAGATACGCAGTATTTT. This chain links TRBV15 with TRBJ2-3; 8 bases match TRBD2. Per the germline V gene, CDR1 is LNHNV and CDR2 is YYDKDF (reference sequence). Trimming cost V 5 bases and J 5 bases; bases outside gene matches: 6. The CDR3 loop spans 14 amino acids.

This clonotype came up a few times. The junction departs from germline at one end; a sequencing error may be responsible. The chain joins TRBV4-3 to TRBJ1-3; D is ambiguous. Germline CDR1 and CDR2: LGHNA and YSLEER. CDR3 length equals 15 residues. CDR3 amino acids: CASSQDPGPGNTIYF. The CDR3 DNA reads as TGCGCCAGCAGCCAAGATCCCGGACCTGGGAACACCATATATTTT.

This clonotype has only a few counts. The genes are TRBV12-3 or TRBV12-4 and TRBJ2-7; no clear D gene. The CDR3 is 12 residues long. The V gene lost 5 bases and the J gene lost 5 bases, with 10 bases spanning the gap. The CDR3 is CASSPRGHEQYF. The CDR3 DNA is TGTGCCAGCAGTCCCCGAGGACACGAGCAGTACTTC.